Listed here is a single T cell receptor (beta chain). Its antigen remains unknown. This record comes from a study of cytomegalovirus exposure and HLA in healthy donors. Broader study findings: TCR beta chains numbering some 160 were designated cytomegalovirus-associated.

Trimming took 0 bases from V and 7 from J, leaving 18 bases between them. The germline CDR1 and CDR2 sequences are SGHAT and FQNNGV. The CDR3 extends over 16 amino acids. Method: immunoSEQ multiplex PCR; TCRdb's copy keeps in-frame clones and lacks some. In the table there are 120,000 to 150,000 clones, about 83% of which are singletons. The receptor's source is a woman in her thirties in good health and CMV-seronegative. Sequencing was carried out using PBMCs. The rearrangement uses TRBV11-2 and TRBJ1-2; a weak D match, TRBD1 (5 bases). The CDR3 here is CASSLDLGREGSGYTF. The CDR3 nucleotides are TGTGCCAGCAGCTTAGATTTGGGCAGGGAGGGGAGTGGCTACACCTTC.